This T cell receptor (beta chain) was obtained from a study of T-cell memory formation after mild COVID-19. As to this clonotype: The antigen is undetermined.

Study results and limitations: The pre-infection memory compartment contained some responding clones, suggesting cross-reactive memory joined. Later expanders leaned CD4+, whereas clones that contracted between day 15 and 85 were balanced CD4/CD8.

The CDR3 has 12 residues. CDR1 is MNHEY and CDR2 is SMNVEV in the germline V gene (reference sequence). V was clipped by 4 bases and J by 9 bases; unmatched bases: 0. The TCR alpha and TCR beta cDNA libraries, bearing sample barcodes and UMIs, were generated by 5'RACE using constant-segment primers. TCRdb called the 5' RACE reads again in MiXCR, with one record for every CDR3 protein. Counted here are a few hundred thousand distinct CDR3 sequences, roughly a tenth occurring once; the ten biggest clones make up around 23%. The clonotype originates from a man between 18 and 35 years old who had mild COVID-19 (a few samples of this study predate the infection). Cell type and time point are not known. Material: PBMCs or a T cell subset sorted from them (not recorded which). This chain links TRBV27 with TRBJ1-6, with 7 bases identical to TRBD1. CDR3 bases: TGTGCCAGCAGTTACAGGGGTTCACCCCTCCACTTT. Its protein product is CASSYRGSPLHF.